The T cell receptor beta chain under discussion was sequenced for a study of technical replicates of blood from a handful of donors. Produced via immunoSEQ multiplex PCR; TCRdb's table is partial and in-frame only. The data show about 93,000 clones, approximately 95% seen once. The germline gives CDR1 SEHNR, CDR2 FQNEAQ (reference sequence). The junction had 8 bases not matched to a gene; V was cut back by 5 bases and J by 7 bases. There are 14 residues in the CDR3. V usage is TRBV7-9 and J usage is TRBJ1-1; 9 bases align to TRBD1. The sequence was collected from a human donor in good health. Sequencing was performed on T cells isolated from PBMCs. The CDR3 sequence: CASSRTGATLEAFF. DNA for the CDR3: TGTGCCAGCAGCCGGACAGGGGCTACCCTTGAAGCTTTCTTT.